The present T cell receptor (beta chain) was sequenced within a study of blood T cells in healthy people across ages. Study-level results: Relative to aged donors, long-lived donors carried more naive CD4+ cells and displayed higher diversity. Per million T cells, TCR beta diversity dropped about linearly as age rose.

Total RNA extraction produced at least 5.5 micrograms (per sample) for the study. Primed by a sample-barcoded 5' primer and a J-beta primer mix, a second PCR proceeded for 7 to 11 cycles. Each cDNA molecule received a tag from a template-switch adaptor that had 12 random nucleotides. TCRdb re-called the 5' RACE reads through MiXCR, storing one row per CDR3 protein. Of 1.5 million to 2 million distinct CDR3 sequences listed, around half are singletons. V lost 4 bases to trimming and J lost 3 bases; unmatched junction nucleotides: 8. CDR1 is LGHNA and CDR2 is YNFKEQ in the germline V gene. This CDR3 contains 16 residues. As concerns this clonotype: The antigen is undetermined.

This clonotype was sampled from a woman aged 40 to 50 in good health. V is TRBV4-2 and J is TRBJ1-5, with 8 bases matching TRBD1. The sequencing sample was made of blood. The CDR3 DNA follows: TGTGCCAGCAGCCCCGAAGGACAGGGACCCAATCAGCCCCAGCATTTT. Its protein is CASSPEGQGPNQPQHF.